The 24 T cell receptor beta chains listed next were all sequenced from one sample in a study of regulatory T cells in long-lasting Graves disease (dated by TCRdb to about 2021). In light of the paper, this sample's time point label describes: newly diagnosed GD, antithyroid drugs for less than 3 months. RNA was extracted from PBMCs in TRIzol for both TCR sequencing and RNA sequencing. Library generation was performed with multiplex PCR. Sequencing took place on an Illumina HiSeq 4000. TCR beta libraries were built with iRepertoire HTBI primers and Arm-PCR amplification of CDR3 regions. The public reads were reprocessed in TCRdb via fastp at Q25 and MiXCR, keeping in-frame beta chains. Each entry merges the rows of one CDR3 protein and shows their most common DNA and genes. The sample table lists hundreds of thousands of distinct CDR3 sequences, 16% of them with a count of one. The top ten clonotypes cover 18% of the sample.

The same data also went into a second study, on T cells in Graves' hyperthyroidism and ophthalmopathy.

Sample: peripheral blood mononuclear cells (PBMCs), taken at new diagnosis, from a patient treated with antithyroid drugs. The receptors shown here come from a woman in her twenties or thirties with Graves disease. Donor details come from another sample of the same person, matched by shared clones.

This clonotype appeared many times. This chain uses TRBV11-2 with TRBJ2-5; 13 nucleotides line up with TRBD2. Per germline, CDR1 SGHAT and CDR2 FQNNGV. This CDR3 has 16 amino acids. J lost 7 bases, V lost 1 base, and 6 bases had no gene match. CDR3 bases: TGTGCCAGCAGCTTAGGGACTAGCGGGAGTATGGGGACCCAGTACTTC. Its translation: CASSLGTSGSMGTQYF.

This clonotype was seen a handful of times. This rearrangement joins TRBV19 to TRBJ2-1; 7 bases align to TRBD2. V shed 2 bases and J 5 bases; nucleotides not matched to a gene: 12. The germline V gene encodes CDR1 LNHDA and CDR2 SQIVND (reference sequence). The CDR3 is 17 amino acids. The CDR3 sequence: CASSISWTSWDNNEQFF. CDR3 sequence (DNA): TGTGCCAGTAGTATAAGCTGGACTAGTTGGGATAACAATGAGCAGTTCTTC.

This clonotype has ten or more counts. The DNA of the CDR3 is TGTGCCAGCAGTCCAACAGGGGCCAAAAACATTCAGTACTTC. This sequence encodes CASSPTGAKNIQYF. The chain has TRBV27 and TRBJ2-4, with a tentative D call TRBD1 (6 bases). Germline V CDR1 and CDR2: MNHEY, SMNVEV (reference sequence). Trimming cost V 5 bases and J 1 base, with 9 bases left between them. CDR3 length: 14 amino acids.

This clonotype came up many times. The chain has TRBV28 and TRBJ2-3, with a possible D match to TRBD2 (5 bases). CDR1 and CDR2 from the germline V gene are MDHEN and SYDVKM. V lost 6 bases and J 0 bases, leaving 7 bases between the germline ends. The CDR3 has 13 residues. CDR3 protein: CASRRTSTDTQYF. In DNA form, the CDR3 reads TGTGCCAGCAGACGGACTAGCACAGATACGCAGTATTTT.

The genes are TRBV20-1 and TRBJ1-5; D is possibly TRBD1 (6 bases). V was trimmed by 6 bases and J by 4 bases, leaving 19 bases between them. This CDR3 is built from 15 residues. The germline V gene has CDR1 DFQATT and CDR2 SNEGSKA (reference sequence). CDR3 sequence (DNA): TGCAGTGCCATGCACCTACGGGACACAAATCAGCCCCAGCATTTT. Residues: CSAMHLRDTNQPQHF.

The sample holds many counts of this clonotype. The genes are TRBV10-3 and TRBJ1-4; D gene ambiguous. This CDR3 region has 14 residues. Per germline, CDR1 ENHRY and CDR2 SYGVKD. V gave up 2 bases and J gave up 2 bases, with 6 bases separating them. The CDR3 DNA sequence: TGTGCCATCAGTGAGGGGAATACTAATGAAAAACTGTTTTTT. Amino acid sequence: CAISEGNTNEKLFF.

There are many counts of this clonotype. The V gene is TRBV28, the J gene TRBJ1-2; 9 nucleotides agree with TRBD1. There are 14 residues in the CDR3. Germline CDR1 is MDHEN and CDR2 is SYDVKM. The V and J ends lost 4 bases and 7 bases, in that order; junction bases with no gene match: 7. CDR3 sequence reads: CASSWRGQGIGYTF. CDR3 in DNA: TGTGCCAGCAGTTGGAGGGGACAGGGAATTGGCTACACCTTC.

The chain is built from TRBV19 and TRBJ2-7, with 9 bases lining up with TRBD1. V lost 4 bases, J lost 2 bases, and 6 bases stayed unmatched. CDR1 and CDR2 (germline): LNHDA, SQIVND (reference sequence). The CDR3 loop spans 15 amino acids. CDR3 sequence reads: CASSKEGQGTYEQYF. The CDR3 nucleotides read TGTGCCAGTAGTAAAGAGGGACAGGGAACCTACGAGCAGTACTTC.

At least ten counts were recorded for this clonotype. This rearrangement joins TRBV27 to TRBJ2-6; D gene uncertain. Trimming left V 7 bases short and J 0 bases short, with 10 bases between. The germline V gene encodes CDR1 MNHEY and CDR2 SMNVEV (reference sequence). This CDR3 is built from 15 residues. The DNA for the CDR3 is TGTGCCAGCAAGGAACTCTCCTCTGGGGCCAACGTCCTGACTTTC. This translates into CASKELSSGANVLTF.

This clonotype has more than one count but fewer than ten. The rearrangement joins TRBV11-2 to TRBJ2-1; D is unclear. CDR1 is SGHAT and CDR2 is FQNNGV in the germline V gene. This CDR3 has 12 residues. With 3 bases removed from V and 12 bases from J, the gap between germline ends came to 12 bases. CDR3 in DNA: TGTGCCAGCAGCTTTTCTCAACTTGGGCAGTTCTTC. Translating gives CASSFSQLGQFF.

This clonotype was seen ten or more times. This chain joins TRBV12-5 and TRBJ1-2; tentative D call: TRBD1 (5 bases). CDR1 and CDR2 (germline): LGHNT, FRNRAP. The germline V and J ends were trimmed by 1 base and 8 bases, with 8 bases remaining between them. The CDR3 has 12 amino acids. The CDR3 DNA sequence: TGTGCTAGTGGTTTGGACCGGGGCGGCTACACCTTC. Its translation: CASGLDRGGYTF.

This chain joins TRBV20-1 and TRBJ1-2; tentatively, D is TRBD1 (6 bases). The CDR3 consists of 13 residues. CDR1 and CDR2 (germline): DFQATT, SNEGSKA (reference sequence). Between the trimmed V and J ends, which lost 6 bases and 7 bases, there was a span of 18 bases. CDR3 in amino acids: CSAAWGGAGGYTF. The CDR3 DNA sequence: TGCAGTGCGGCCTGGGGGGGGGCTGGTGGCTACACCTTC.

This clonotype was counted a few times. The genes are TRBV14 and TRBJ1-2, with D hard to call. Between the trimmed V and J ends, which lost 2 bases and 6 bases, there was a span of 13 bases. The CDR3 runs 14 residues. The germline CDR1 and CDR2 sequences are SGHDN and FVKESK. This CDR3 is CASSQRLGSDGYTF. CDR3 coding DNA: TGTGCCAGCAGCCAACGGTTGGGCAGCGATGGCTACACCTTC.

This clonotype was recorded a few times. The genes are TRBV19 and TRBJ2-1; D may correspond to TRBD1 or TRBD2 (5 bases each). This CDR3 contains 17 residues. Germline V gene data show CDR1 as LNHDA and CDR2 as SQIVND (reference sequence). V gave up 9 bases and J gave up 3 bases, with 24 bases separating them. The CDR3 nucleotides are TGTGCCAGCACCCGGGACGCCGCGAATAGAGTCTACAATGAGCAGTTCTTC. It specifies CASTRDAANRVYNEQFF.

The chain joins TRBV5-1 to TRBJ2-1; D may be TRBD1 (5 bases). Germline V gene sequence: CDR1 SGHRS, CDR2 YFSETQ. The V end was cut by 6 bases, the J end by 10 bases, with 11 bases between. The CDR3 covers 11 residues. The chain's CDR3 is CASIGVNEQFF. CDR3 coding DNA: TGCGCCAGCATAGGGGTAAACGAGCAGTTCTTC.

At least ten counts were recorded for this clonotype. The gene calls are TRBV19 and TRBJ1-1; 9 positions agree with TRBD1. CDR1 and CDR2 from the germline V gene are LNHDA and SQIVND (reference sequence). CDR3 length: 15 residues. V lost 1 base, J lost 8 bases, and 8 bases stayed unmatched. This chain's CDR3 is CASSIGGTGNAEAFF. In nucleotides, the CDR3 is TGTGCCAGTAGTATAGGAGGGACAGGGAACGCCGAAGCTTTCTTT.

This clonotype has at least ten counts. The genes are TRBV28 and TRBJ1-6, with a possible D match to TRBD1 (6 bases). CDR3 length equals 17 residues. The ends were cut back, 5 bases at V and 10 bases at J, with 24 bases in the middle. Germline V CDR1 and CDR2: MDHEN, SYDVKM. CDR3 in amino acids: CASSPARRGLDGSPLHF. For the CDR3, the DNA is TGTGCCAGCAGTCCCGCTCGCAGGGGCCTGGATGGATCACCCCTCCACTTT.

V usage is TRBV28 and J usage is TRBJ1-3; TRBD1 might be the D (5 bases). Germline values: CDR1 MDHEN, CDR2 SYDVKM. CDR3 size: 17 residues. Between the trimmed V and J ends, which lost 6 bases and 0 bases, there was a span of 18 bases. The chain's CDR3 is CASSSFRAGFSGNTIYF. CDR3 coding DNA: TGTGCCAGCAGCTCTTTCAGGGCCGGATTCTCTGGAAACACCATATATTTT.

This clonotype was picked up a small number of times. The rearrangement links TRBV5-1 to TRBJ2-7; 11 bases match TRBD1. The J segment lost 2 bases and the V segment lost 4 bases, leaving 14 bases of the junction unmatched. Germline V gene data show CDR1 as SGHRS and CDR2 as YFSETQ. CDR3 length equals 18 residues. The CDR3 DNA follows: TGCGCCAGCAGCAGCGGGACAGGGGGAAAGTTGGGGACCTACGAGCAGTACTTC. Protein: CASSSGTGGKLGTYEQYF.

This clonotype was recorded at least ten times. The chain combines TRBV28 with TRBJ1-1, with 9 bases matching TRBD1. The J segment lost 8 bases and the V segment lost 6 bases, leaving 16 bases of the junction unmatched. CDR1 and CDR2 from the germline V gene are MDHEN and SYDVKM. This CDR3 spans 16 amino acids. This chain's CDR3 is CASSTMRGDREREAFF. The CDR3 DNA reads as TGTGCCAGCAGCACTATGCGGGGGGACAGGGAGAGGGAAGCTTTCTTT.

This clonotype was seen a single time. A read error may be the cause here, since a much bigger clone is one base away. This sequence joins TRBV3-1 and TRBJ2-1; D is unresolved. Per the germline V gene, CDR1 is LGHDT and CDR2 is YNNKEL (reference sequence). The CDR3 spans 11 residues. CDR3 in DNA: TGTGCCAACAGCCAATTCGATGAGCAGTTCTTC. It encodes CANSQFDEQFF.

This clonotype has only a few counts. The chain carries TRBV2 and TRBJ1-3; 12 bases match TRBD1. Trimming removed 11 bases from V and 0 bases from J; junction bases left unmatched: 17. CDR3 length: 19 amino acids. Germline lookup yields CDR1 SNHLY and CDR2 FYNNEI. CDR3 loop: CAVASGTGGRENSGNTIYF. The DNA of the CDR3 is TGTGCCGTCGCCTCCGGGACAGGGGGCAGAGAGAACTCTGGAAACACCATATATTTT. Looking up the rest from reference TRBV2 and TRBJ1-3 gives the full variable domain: EPEVTQTPSHQVTQMGQEVILRCVPISNHLYFYWYRQILGQKVEFLVSFYNNEISEKSEIFDDQFSVERPDGSNFTLKIRSTKLEDSAMYFCAVASGTGGRENSGNTIYFGEGSWLTVV.

This clonotype was found many times. This rearrangement joins TRBV24-1 to TRBJ2-1, with 8 bases lining up with TRBD2. CDR1 is KGHDR and CDR2 is SFDVKD in the germline V gene. This CDR3 is built from 15 residues. V was pared by 7 bases and J by 0 bases, with 4 bases of the junction left unmatched. CDR3 protein: CATSLSGASYNEQFF. In DNA form, the CDR3 reads TGTGCCACCAGCCTTAGCGGGGCCTCCTACAATGAGCAGTTCTTC.

The table lists this clonotype with a few counts. The chain has TRBV20-1 and TRBJ2-3; the D gene is possibly TRBD2 (5 bases). This CDR3 contains 12 residues. Germline values: CDR1 DFQATT, CDR2 SNEGSKA (reference sequence). V was pared by 7 bases and J by 8 bases, with 16 bases between. The CDR3 sequence: CSGPEVGSTQYF. DNA for the CDR3: TGCAGTGGTCCGGAAGTAGGGAGTACGCAGTATTTT.